Detailed here is one TCR beta chain. Antigen unknown. These data belong to a study of shared clonotypes between healthy human individuals. General study points: Large sequencing depth failed to make sorted-subset sequencing complete, rarefaction showed. Generation probabilities of non-shared clonotypes were lower (relative to those shared by all four donors). With four donors compared, roughly 5% of naive CD4 clonotypes were shared.

In the study's own analysis: ImmunoSEQ only sent back junction sequences with no quality scores, so filtering was done differently. Profiling relied on immunoSEQ multiplex PCR, and the TCRdb table lists in-frame clones only, not all of them. V and J calls and clone size are given by that table; D and trimming were obtained from the DNA. The profile shows hundreds of thousands of clones, 60% to 80% of them singletons. Trimming left V 0 bases short and J 9 bases short, with 18 bases between. Germline V gene lookup returns CDR1 SGHRS and CDR2 YFSETQ. This CDR3 has 15 residues. This TCR derives from a woman aged 30 to 39 in good health. The chain couples TRBV5-1 to TRBJ2-5; D is possibly TRBD2 (6 bases). Sequenced sample: memory CD4+ T cells sorted from blood. Subset described: CD45RA-negative fraction. Here the CDR3 DNA reads TGCGCCAGCAGCTTGGAGGGACTGCGGGATGGGTCCCAGTACTTC. This codes for CASSLEGLRDGSQYF.